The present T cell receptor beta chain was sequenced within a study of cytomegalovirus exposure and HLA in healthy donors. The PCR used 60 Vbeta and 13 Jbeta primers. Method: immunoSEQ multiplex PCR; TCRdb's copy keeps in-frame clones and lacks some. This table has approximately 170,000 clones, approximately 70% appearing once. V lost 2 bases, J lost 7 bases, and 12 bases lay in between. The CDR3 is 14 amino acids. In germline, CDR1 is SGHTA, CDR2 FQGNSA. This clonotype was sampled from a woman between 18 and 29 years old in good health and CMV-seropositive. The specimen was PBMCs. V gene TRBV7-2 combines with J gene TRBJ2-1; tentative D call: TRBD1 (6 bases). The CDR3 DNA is TGTGCCAGCAGCTTAAATCACAGGGCGAATGAGCAGTTCTTC. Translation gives CASSLNHRANEQFF.